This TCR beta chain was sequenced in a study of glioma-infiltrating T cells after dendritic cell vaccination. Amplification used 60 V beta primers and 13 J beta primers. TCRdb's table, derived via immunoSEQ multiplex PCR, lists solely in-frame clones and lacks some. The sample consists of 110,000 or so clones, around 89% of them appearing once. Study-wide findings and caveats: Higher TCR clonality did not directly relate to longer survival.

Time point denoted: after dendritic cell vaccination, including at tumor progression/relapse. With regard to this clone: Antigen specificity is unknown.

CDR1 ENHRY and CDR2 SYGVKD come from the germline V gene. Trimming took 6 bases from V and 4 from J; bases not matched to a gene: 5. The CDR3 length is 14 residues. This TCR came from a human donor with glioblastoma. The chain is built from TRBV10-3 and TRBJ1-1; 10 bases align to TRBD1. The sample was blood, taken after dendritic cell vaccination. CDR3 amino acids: CAIRGQGWITEAFF. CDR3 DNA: TGTGCCATCAGGGGACAGGGGTGGATCACTGAAGCTTTCTTT.